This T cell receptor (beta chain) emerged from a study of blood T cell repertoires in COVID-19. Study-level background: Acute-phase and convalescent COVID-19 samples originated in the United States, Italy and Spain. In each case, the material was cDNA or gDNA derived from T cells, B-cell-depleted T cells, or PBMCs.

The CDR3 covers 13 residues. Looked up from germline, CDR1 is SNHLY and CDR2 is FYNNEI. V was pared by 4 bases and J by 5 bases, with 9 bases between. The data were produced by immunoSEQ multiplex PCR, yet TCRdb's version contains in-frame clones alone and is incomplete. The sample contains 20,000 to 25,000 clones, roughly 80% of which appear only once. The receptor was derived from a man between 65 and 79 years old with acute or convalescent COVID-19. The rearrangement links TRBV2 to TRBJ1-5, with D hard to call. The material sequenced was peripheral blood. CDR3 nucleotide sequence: TGTGCCAGCAGTGCTATGAATGATCAGCCCCAGCATTTT. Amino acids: CASSAMNDQPQHF.